The 24 T cell receptor beta chains below all came from one sample that was sequenced in a study of brain T cells in children with intractable seizures. The sample's time point: blood from clinic visit 5 months post-surgery; TSC patient then seizure free. Assay used: immunoSEQ multiplex PCR; TCRdb lists only in-frame clones, some missing. The sample records about 340,000 clones, roughly 93% being singletons. Source: peripheral blood, taken 4 to 6 months after surgery. Receptors were obtained from a boy under three years old with tuberous sclerosis and intractable seizures.

V usage is TRBV4-1 and J usage is TRBJ2-5; 11 bases map to TRBD1. Trimming removed 3 bases from V and 3 bases from J; junction bases left unmatched: 6. The CDR3 is made up of 16 amino acids. Germline V gene sequence: CDR1 MGHRA, CDR2 YSYEKL. The CDR3 spells CASSQPPGQGEETQYF. The CDR3 nucleotides read TGCGCCAGCAGCCAGCCCCCGGGACAGGGGGAAGAGACCCAGTACTTC.

The chain employs TRBV7-9 and TRBJ2-7; D not certain. CDR1 is SEHNR, CDR2 FQNEAQ, per germline (reference sequence). The V gene lost 3 bases and the J gene lost 7 bases, with 10 bases spanning the gap. The CDR3 spans 12 residues. In DNA, the CDR3 is TGTGCCAGCAGCTTTCAAGTTGCTGAGCAGTACTTC. Amino acids: CASSFQVAEQYF.

V usage is TRBV9 and J usage is TRBJ2-1, with a tentative D call TRBD2 (7 bases). V was shortened by 4 bases and J by 2 bases, with 16 bases between the two germline ends. Per germline, CDR1 SGDLS and CDR2 YYNGEE. This CDR3 is 16 amino acids long. CDR3 in DNA: TGTGCCAGCAGCAGGGGGAGGGGAGGGCCCTACAATGAGCAGTTCTTC. This sequence encodes CASSRGRGGPYNEQFF.

The genes are TRBV9 and TRBJ1-4; D uncertain. V lost 0 bases to trimming and J lost 3 bases, with 6 bases between them. CDR1 SGDLS and CDR2 YYNGEE come from the germline V gene. This CDR3 is built from 14 residues. The CDR3 region has the DNA TGTGCCAGCAGCGTAGGCAGTTCTAATGAAAAACTGTTTTTT. Protein product: CASSVGSSNEKLFF.

This chain links TRBV12-3 or TRBV12-4 with TRBJ2-5, with a tentative D call TRBD2 (5 bases). V lost 6 bases and J 3 bases, leaving 11 bases between the germline ends. The CDR3 is made up of 13 amino acids. The DNA of the CDR3 is TGTGCCAGCAGCCCCTTCGGGGAAGAGACCCAGTACTTC. Its protein product is CASSPFGEETQYF.

In its sample, this clone was seen a few times. This chain joins TRBV7-9 and TRBJ1-6; D unclear. This CDR3 comprises 12 residues. CDR1 is SEHNR, CDR2 FQNEAQ, per germline (reference sequence). V lost 3 bases, J lost 14 bases, and 11 bases lay in between. The CDR3 sequence: CASSFPAGTLHF. Written as DNA, the CDR3 is TGTGCCAGCAGCTTCCCCGCCGGGACCCTCCACTTT.

J is TRBJ1-1 and V is TRBV25-1; possible D gene TRBD1, 6 bases. CDR3 size: 14 residues. CDR1 and CDR2 (germline): MGHDK, SYGVNS. V lost 3 bases, J lost 3 bases, and 11 bases lay in between. The CDR3 DNA is TGTGCCAGCAGTGATCCCGACAGGTACACTGAAGCTTTCTTT. Translation: CASSDPDRYTEAFF.

This chain links TRBV19 with TRBJ2-1; a possible D gene is TRBD1 (5 bases). The germline V gene encodes CDR1 LNHDA and CDR2 SQIVND (reference sequence). V lost 7 bases and J 0 bases, leaving 16 bases between the germline ends. The CDR3 is 16 residues long. The DNA for the CDR3 is TGTGCCAGTACCAGACGCAGGGTCAACTCCTACAATGAGCAGTTCTTC. This translates into CASTRRRVNSYNEQFF.

V usage is TRBV12-3 or TRBV12-4 and J usage is TRBJ2-5; D is unclear. This CDR3 has 12 residues. With 6 bases removed from V and 5 bases from J, the gap between germline ends came to 10 bases. CDR3 DNA sequence: TGTGCCAGCAGCCCTGTCGGGGAGACCCAGTACTTC. Protein: CASSPVGETQYF.

This clone was detected only once. V gene TRBV6-5 combines with J gene TRBJ1-1; 7 bases are a match to TRBD1. Trimming cost V 6 bases and J 5 bases; bases outside gene matches: 12. Germline V gives CDR1 MNHEY, CDR2 SVGAGI. The CDR3 totals 15 residues. CDR3 nucleotides: TGTGCCAGCAGCGGTTCGACAGGGTTTTTGACTGAAGCTTTCTTT. Its translation: CASSGSTGFLTEAFF.

This chain links TRBV2 with TRBJ2-1; TRBD2 agrees at 7 bases. Germline CDR1 and CDR2: SNHLY and FYNNEI. There are 12 residues in the CDR3. V lost 4 bases, J lost 8 bases, and 2 bases stayed unmatched. CDR3 sequence reads: CASSAAGYEQFF. The CDR3 DNA follows: TGTGCCAGCAGTGCAGCGGGGTATGAGCAGTTCTTC.

The chain recombines TRBV12-5 with TRBJ2-1; 9 nucleotides align to TRBD2. Losses at the gene ends were 0 bases for V and 6 bases for J; bases not matched to a gene: 6. The CDR3 spans 16 residues. Per germline, CDR1 LGHNT and CDR2 FRNRAP. The CDR3 protein is CASGLVPAGGPNEQFF. The CDR3, as DNA: TGTGCTAGTGGTTTGGTCCCAGCGGGGGGCCCCAATGAGCAGTTCTTC.

This chain connects TRBV10-2 to TRBJ2-7; D ambiguous. The ends were cut back, 3 bases at V and 0 bases at J, with 9 bases in the middle. The V gene's germline CDR1 is WSHSY and CDR2 SAAADI. This CDR3 is built from 14 residues. CDR3 amino acids: CASSDYLASYEQYF. The DNA of the CDR3 is TGCGCCAGCAGTGATTACCTGGCCTCCTACGAGCAGTACTTC.

V usage is TRBV24-1 and J usage is TRBJ2-1; the D is unclear. Germline-derived CDR1 and CDR2 are KGHDR and SFDVKD. Trimming cost V 2 bases and J 10 bases, with 11 bases left between them. The CDR3 is 13 amino acids. CDR3 DNA: TGTGCCACCAGTGATTCTTTTCTGTACGAGCAGTTCTTC. Translating gives CATSDSFLYEQFF.

This clone was detected once. The gene calls are TRBV6-5 and TRBJ2-4; the D call may be TRBD1 or TRBD2 (5 bases each). Trimming removed 8 bases from V and 0 bases from J, with 8 bases in between. CDR1 is MNHEY and CDR2 is SVGAGI in the germline V gene. The CDR3 extends over 13 amino acids. CDR3 sequence: CASQGVAKNIQYF. For the CDR3, the DNA is TGTGCCAGCCAGGGAGTAGCCAAAAACATTCAGTACTTC.

The rearrangement uses TRBV2 and TRBJ1-1; D gene unclear. Per germline, CDR1 SNHLY and CDR2 FYNNEI. V was trimmed by 8 bases and J by 9 bases, leaving 16 bases between them. The CDR3 loop spans 12 amino acids. In DNA form, the CDR3 reads TGTGCCAGCTCCCCGGACGGGCAGAAAGCTTTCTTT. Protein: CASSPDGQKAFF.

The chain combines TRBV6-4 with TRBJ2-3; D possibly corresponds to TRBD2 (7 bases). The CDR3 is 15 residues long. Trimming took off 2 bases at V and 3 bases at J, with 12 bases between the two ends. Germline V gene sequence: CDR1 MRHNA, CDR2 SNTAGT. CDR3 protein: CASSDAGGQTDTQYF. CDR3 bases: TGTGCCAGCAGTGACGCCGGGGGGCAGACAGATACGCAGTATTTT.

The J gene is TRBJ1-1, the V gene TRBV5-5; D not certain. The CDR3 is made up of 14 amino acids. V lost 1 base, J lost 2 bases, and 9 bases lay in between. Germline-derived CDR1 and CDR2 are SGHKS and YYEKEE (reference sequence). Here the CDR3 DNA reads TGTGCCAGCAGCTTGTCGGTCGTTAACACTGAAGCTTTCTTT. This encodes CASSLSVVNTEAFF.

In this sample, this clone turned up a few times. This chain links TRBV15 with TRBJ1-5, with D maybe TRBD1 (5 bases). CDR3 length: 17 residues. Trimming cost V 0 bases and J 2 bases, with 14 bases left between them. The V gene's germline CDR1 is LNHNV and CDR2 YYDKDF (reference sequence). In DNA form, the CDR3 reads TGTGCCACCAGCAGAGAAGGATGGGGAGGGGGCAATCAGCCCCAGCATTTT. Translated: CATSREGWGGGNQPQHF. The variable domain in full, completed from reference TRBV15 and TRBJ1-5, reads DAMVIQNPRYQVTQFGKPVTLSCSQTLNHNVMYWYQQKSSQAPKLLFHYYDKDFNNEADTPDNFQSRRPNTSFCFLDIRSPGLGDTAMYLCATSREGWGGGNQPQHFGDGTRLSIL.

The chain couples TRBV11-3 to TRBJ1-1, with D perhaps TRBD1 (5 bases). This CDR3 is 14 amino acids long. Germline lookup yields CDR1 SGHNT and CDR2 YENEEA. Trimming shortened V by 5 bases and J by 0 bases, and 10 bases separated the two germline ends. This CDR3 is CASSGRGVNTEAFF. In DNA form, the CDR3 reads TGTGCCAGCAGCGGAAGAGGGGTGAACACTGAAGCTTTCTTT.

The rearrangement links TRBV18 to TRBJ2-5, with D tentatively TRBD1 (6 bases). The germline V gene has CDR1 KGHSH and CDR2 LQKENI. The CDR3 runs 13 residues. Trimming pared 5 bases from V and 3 bases from J, leaving 10 bases between. CDR3: CASSKRDKETQYF. The CDR3 DNA is TGTGCCAGCTCAAAAAGGGACAAAGAGACCCAGTACTTC.

As regards this clone: The junction departs from the called germline gene at one end, perhaps through a read error. The CDR3 region is CAWYPTGSRRIF. CDR3 sequence (DNA): TGTGCCTGGTACCCAACCGGCAGCCGGCGCATCTTT. The chain carries TRBV30 and TRBJ1-1; D is uncertain. The germline V gene has CDR1 GTSNPN and CDR2 SVGIG (reference sequence). The CDR3 has 12 amino acids.

The chain uses TRBV7-8 and TRBJ2-2, with TRBD2 matching 11 bases. CDR3 length: 20 amino acids. After removal of 5 bases from V and 2 bases from J, the junction contained 16 bases not matched to a gene. Per germline, CDR1 SGHVS and CDR2 FQNEAQ. CDR3 DNA: TGTGCCAGCAGCCCACGACTAGCGGGGACTGTCGGCCGAAACACCGGGGAGCTGTTTTTT. Translated, it gives CASSPRLAGTVGRNTGELFF.

The V and J genes are TRBV12-5 and TRBJ1-3, with 8 bases lining up with TRBD1. Germline V gene sequence: CDR1 LGHNT, CDR2 FRNRAP. Trimming took 4 bases from V and 2 from J; bases not matched to a gene: 1. There are 14 residues in the CDR3. The CDR3 protein is CASGSGGTGNTIYF. DNA for the CDR3: TGTGCTAGTGGTTCAGGGGGCACTGGAAACACCATATATTTT.